The clone carrying this T cell receptor beta chain turned up a few times. What it binds is unknown. The data belong to a study of vaccination and CD4 T cells after COVID-19. Overall study: Researchers treated cells with overlapping spike peptides taken from SARS-CoV-2, HCoV-NL63, HCoV-OC43 and HCoV-229E.

Treatment specified: roughly 10-day PBMC culture with coronavirus spike peptide pools or control peptides (ViraFEST assay). March to December 2020 was the span of positive PCR dates, which predated US Alpha, Beta and Delta variants. Germline lookup yields CDR1 LNHDA and CDR2 SQIVND (reference sequence). The CDR3 is 14 residues long. V shed 3 bases and J shed 1 base, with 9 bases lying between them. Cultured CD4+ T cell DNA underwent sequencing with the Oncomine TCR Beta short-read assay. In TCRdb, the PCR reads were re-called with MiXCR into one record per CDR3 protein. The sample lists roughly 10,000 distinct CDR3 sequences, roughly 56% seen once, with over 20% in the top ten.

The chain is built from TRBV19 and TRBJ1-1; no definite D call. The source material was CD4+ T cells from blood, cultured in vitro. The clonotype was recovered from a human donor who had recovered from COVID-19. The CDR3: CASSIWSGNTEAFF. In DNA, the CDR3 is TGTGCCAGTAGTATTTGGTCCGGGAACACTGAAGCTTTCTTT.